The 30 T cell receptor beta chains below come from one sample, sequenced in a study of blood T cells in healthy people across ages. Using a J-beta primer mix together with a sample-barcoded 5' primer, a second PCR was run for roughly 6 to 12 cycles. One entry per CDR3 protein results from TCRdb running MiXCR on the 5' RACE reads. The sample lists roughly 1.4 million distinct CDR3 sequences; 59% were seen once. The sample comprised blood. The receptors were sampled from a man between 18 and 35 years old in good health.

This chain connects TRBV4-2 to TRBJ2-7, with D unresolved. V was cut by 1 base and J by 3 bases, with 16 bases left in between. The germline V gene has CDR1 LGHNA and CDR2 YNFKEQ. CDR3 size: 16 residues. The CDR3 loop is CASSQAPASADYEQYF. CDR3 coding DNA: TGTGCCAGCAGCCAAGCTCCGGCATCGGCCGACTACGAGCAGTACTTC.

V and J are TRBV25-1 and TRBJ2-3, with 9 bases that match TRBD2. The CDR3 length is 18 residues. CDR1 MGHDK and CDR2 SYGVNS come from the germline V gene. The junction had 9 bases not matched to a gene; V was cut back by 2 bases and J by 0 bases. CDR3 in amino acids: CASSERREGLISTDTQYF. The CDR3, as DNA: TGTGCCAGCAGTGAACGGCGGGAGGGCCTTATTAGCACAGATACGCAGTATTTT.

The rearrangement links TRBV6-6 to TRBJ1-2; TRBD1 matches at 8 bases. Germline CDR1 reads MNHNY; CDR2 reads SVGAGI (reference sequence). V gave up 7 bases and J gave up 7 bases; unmatched junction bases: 11. The CDR3 extends over 14 amino acids. The CDR3 here is CASNKRDRGFGYTF. CDR3 bases: TGTGCCAGCAACAAAAGAGACAGGGGATTTGGCTACACCTTC.

Concerning this clonotype itself: Compared with germline, one end of the junction differs, possibly owing to a read error. J is TRBJ2-5 and V is TRBV7-7; D possibly uses TRBD1 or TRBD2 (5 bases each). This CDR3 has 14 residues. The germline gives CDR1 SSHAT, CDR2 FNYEAQ (reference sequence). CDR3 residues: CASSQMGVQETQYF. The CDR3 DNA sequence: TGTGCTAGCAGCCAGATGGGGGTCCAAGAGACCCAGTACTTC.

The chain is built from TRBV5-1 and TRBJ1-2; D unclear. CDR1 is SGHRS and CDR2 is YFSETQ in the germline V gene. Trimming took 0 bases from V and 5 from J, leaving 11 bases between them. This CDR3 spans 14 amino acids. The CDR3 loop is CASSLGFGDYGYTF. The CDR3 nucleotides are TGCGCCAGCAGCTTGGGGTTTGGAGATTATGGCTACACCTTC.

This chain links TRBV5-1 with TRBJ2-1; either TRBD1 or TRBD2 may fit D (5 bases each). CDR1 is SGHRS, CDR2 YFSETQ, per germline. Trimming pared 0 bases from V and 0 bases from J, leaving 10 bases between. The CDR3 contains 16 residues. CDR3 amino acids: CASSLGQSGSYNEQFF. The CDR3 nucleotides read TGCGCCAGCAGCTTGGGACAGAGCGGCTCCTACAATGAGCAGTTCTTC.

To note about this clonotype: One junction end disagrees with the germline gene, perhaps due to a read error. The rearrangement uses TRBV5-1 and TRBJ1-4; possible D gene TRBD1, 6 bases. The germline V gene encodes CDR1 SGHRS and CDR2 YFSETQ. The CDR3 length is 14 residues. CDR3 DNA sequence: TGCGCCGGCAGCCCGGGACAACCTAATGAAAAACTGTTTTTT. This sequence encodes CAGSPGQPNEKLFF.

The chain joins TRBV12-3 or TRBV12-4 to TRBJ2-1; possibly TRBD1 for D (5 bases). V lost 3 bases and J lost 2, with 11 bases in between. This CDR3 is built from 15 residues. The CDR3 nucleotides read TGTGCCAGCAGTTTTTTCAGGGTACCCTACAATGAGCAGTTCTTC. As protein: CASSFFRVPYNEQFF.

This clonotype has more than one count but fewer than ten. The genes are TRBV20-1 and TRBJ2-7; the D gene is possibly TRBD1 (5 bases). The germline CDR1 and CDR2 sequences are DFQATT and SNEGSKA (reference sequence). Trimming removed 5 bases at V and 5 bases at J, with 16 bases between. The CDR3 loop spans 13 amino acids. The CDR3 sequence is CSAPGNFLDEQYF. In nucleotides, the CDR3 is TGCAGTGCTCCAGGGAACTTTCTCGACGAGCAGTACTTC.

CDR3 in amino acids: CASSPTDVGSPLHF. DNA of the CDR3: TGTGCCAGCTCACCAACGGACGTTGGATCACCCCTCCACTTT. The V and J genes are TRBV18 and TRBJ1-6, with D unclear. This CDR3 comprises 14 residues. Trimming shortened V by 2 bases and J by 10 bases, and 12 bases separated the two germline ends. Germline lookup yields CDR1 KGHSH and CDR2 LQKENI. The complete variable domain, with remaining parts taken from reference TRBV18 and TRBJ1-6, reads NAGVMQNPRHLVRRRGQEARLRCSPMKGHSHVYWYRQLPEEGLKFMVYLQKENIIDESGMPKERFSAEFPKEGPSILRIQQVVRGDSAAYFCASSPTDVGSPLHFGNGTRLTVT.

This clonotype was seen more than once but under ten times. The J gene is TRBJ2-3, the V gene TRBV2; D gene uncertain. Germline values: CDR1 SNHLY, CDR2 FYNNEI. Trimming cost V 3 bases and J 5 bases, with 15 bases left between them. The CDR3 extends over 15 amino acids. The CDR3 sequence is CASSDTITRLDTQYF. The DNA for the CDR3 is TGTGCCAGCAGTGATACTATTACGAGATTAGATACGCAGTATTTT.

This chain uses TRBV3-1 with TRBJ2-1; D is ambiguous. CDR1 is LGHDT and CDR2 is YNNKEL in the germline V gene (reference sequence). The CDR3 consists of 14 residues. V was shortened by 9 bases and J by 0 bases, with 12 bases between the two germline ends. CDR3 bases: TGTGCCAGTCGCAAAACGATCTCCTACAATGAGCAGTTCTTC. Translated: CASRKTISYNEQFF.

This clonotype has more than one count but fewer than ten. The chain carries TRBV6-6 and TRBJ2-3; no definite D call. V lost 3 bases to trimming and J lost 5 bases, with 15 bases between them. There are 15 residues in the CDR3. Germline assignment: CDR1 MNHNY and CDR2 SVGAGI (reference sequence). CDR3 in amino acids: CASSYDRTHRDTQYF. DNA for the CDR3: TGTGCCAGCAGTTATGATAGGACCCACAGAGATACGCAGTATTTT.

The chain combines TRBV3-1 with TRBJ2-1; TRBD2 might be the D (6 bases). Germline loops: CDR1 LGHDT, CDR2 YNNKEL (reference sequence). V dropped 5 bases and J dropped 0 bases, with 20 bases sitting between them. The CDR3 totals 18 residues. In DNA form, the CDR3 reads TGTGCCAGCAGCAAACGGCATGGGACTGACCGCTCCTACAATGAGCAGTTCTTC. The encoded protein is CASSKRHGTDRSYNEQFF.

This sequence joins TRBV6-6 and TRBJ2-1, with TRBD1 as a possible D gene (7 bases). The end of the DNA aligns better with TRBJ2-7, so the J call may be wrong. The germline CDR1 and CDR2 sequences are MNHNY and SVGAGI (reference sequence). This CDR3 has 13 residues. The CDR3 sequence is CASSDREEIEQYF. In nucleotides, the CDR3 is TGTGCCAGCAGTGACAGGGAGGAAATCGAGCAGTACTTC.

This chain joins TRBV10-3 and TRBJ2-3, with 12 positions matching TRBD2. Germline V gene lookup returns CDR1 ENHRY and CDR2 SYGVKD. J was trimmed by 2 bases and V by 10 bases; bases with no gene match: 4. The CDR3 loop spans 14 amino acids. The CDR3, as DNA: TGTGCCACCGCTAGCGGGAGGGCCACAGATACGCAGTATTTT. Translation: CATASGRATDTQYF.

This rearrangement joins TRBV7-6 to TRBJ2-5, with TRBD1 matching 7 bases. V shed 2 bases, J shed 0 bases, and the junction held 9 bases outside the gene matches. The CDR3 length is 17 residues. The germline gives CDR1 SGHVS, CDR2 FNYEAQ. The CDR3 spells CASSLPGTASYQETQYF. DNA of the CDR3: TGTGCCAGCAGCTTACCCGGGACAGCGAGCTACCAAGAGACCCAGTACTTC. Variable domain in full (rest from reference TRBV7-6 and TRBJ2-5): GAGVSQSPRYKVTKRGQDVALRCDPISGHVSLYWYRQALGQGPEFLTYFNYEAQQDKSGLPNDRFSAERPEGSISTLTIQRTEQRDSAMYRCASSLPGTASYQETQYFGPGTRLLVL.

The V and J genes are TRBV7-9 and TRBJ2-1, with TRBD2 identical over 11 bases. Germline assignment: CDR1 SEHNR and CDR2 FQNEAQ (reference sequence). This CDR3 is built from 19 residues. J gave up 0 bases and V 5 bases, and 12 bases lay outside the gene matches. The CDR3 region is CASSVGLAGGGSSYNEQFF. The CDR3 DNA reads TGTGCCAGCAGCGTGGGGCTAGCGGGGGGCGGTAGCTCCTACAATGAGCAGTTCTTC.

The rearrangement uses TRBV6-5 and TRBJ2-7; TRBD1 is a possible D gene (5 bases). The end of the DNA aligns better with TRBJ2-5, so the J call may be wrong. Germline V CDR1 and CDR2: MNHEY, SVGAGI. The CDR3 consists of 14 residues. The CDR3 DNA sequence: TGTGCCAGCAGTGTCAGGGATCTGAGTGAGACCCAGTACTTC. This sequence encodes CASSVRDLSETQYF.

V and J are TRBV3-1 and TRBJ2-1; D is perhaps TRBD2 (5 bases). The CDR3 totals 11 residues. Between the trimmed V and J ends, which lost 5 bases and 12 bases, there was a span of 11 bases. Germline lookup yields CDR1 LGHDT and CDR2 YNNKEL (reference sequence). Written as DNA, the CDR3 is TGTGCCAGCAGCTATGATGCGGGGCAGTTCTTC. It translates to CASSYDAGQFF.

This clonotype was seen only once. The CDR3 DNA is TGCAGTGCTAGAGGAGGGCGGGAGGGGACCCAGTACTTC. It encodes CSARGGREGTQYF. The chain has TRBV20-1 and TRBJ2-4, with TRBD2 identical over 9 bases. The DNA end is a closer match to TRBJ2-5, so the J assignment may be wrong. This CDR3 contains 13 residues. Germline values: CDR1 DFQATT, CDR2 SNEGSKA (reference sequence).

This clonotype was counted once. The V call is TRBV20-1, the J call TRBJ1-5; D gene unclear. The CDR3 contains 13 residues. The germline gives CDR1 DFQATT, CDR2 SNEGSKA (reference sequence). The V end lost 3 bases, the J end lost 2 bases, and 8 bases lay between the germline ends. CDR3 nucleotide sequence: TGCAGTGCTAGGAATTTAGGCAATCAGCCCCAGCATTTT. Translation gives CSARNLGNQPQHF.

The chain recombines TRBV6-1 with TRBJ2-5; 14 bases are a match to TRBD2. After removal of 6 bases from V and 11 bases from J, the junction contained 11 bases not matched to a gene. The CDR3 length is 15 residues. In germline, CDR1 is MNHNS, CDR2 SASEGT. CDR3 residues: CASRTGTSGSIEQYF. In DNA, the CDR3 is TGTGCCAGCAGGACCGGGACTAGCGGGAGTATTGAGCAGTACTTC.

V gene TRBV27 combines with J gene TRBJ2-1, with TRBD2 matching 11 bases. The CDR3 runs to 16 residues. Germline V gene data show CDR1 as MNHEY and CDR2 as SMNVEV (reference sequence). Trimming cost V 6 bases and J 0 bases; bases outside gene matches: 4. This CDR3 reads CASSPLAGASYNEQFF. The CDR3 nucleotides are TGTGCCAGCAGCCCACTAGCGGGGGCCTCCTACAATGAGCAGTTCTTC.

This sequence joins TRBV4-3 and TRBJ1-4, with D possibly TRBD1 on 5 matching bases. Germline V gene lookup returns CDR1 LGHNA and CDR2 YSLEER. Trimming stripped 0 bases from V and 8 bases from J, with 13 bases between. CDR3 size: 15 residues. The CDR3 DNA follows: TGCGCCAGCAGCCAAGATTTCGGGGGGAAAGAAAAACTGTTTTTT. Its translation is CASSQDFGGKEKLFF.

Note on this clonotype: The junction departs from germline at one end; a sequencing error may be responsible. The V call is TRBV11-2, the J call TRBJ2-4, with D unclear. Germline CDR1 SGHAT, CDR2 FQNNGV. This CDR3 spans 21 amino acids. DNA of the CDR3: TGTACCAGCAGCTTAGGTGGCCTCATCCCCAAAAATAACCAAGCCAAAAACATTCAGTACTTC. This translates into CTSSLGGLIPKNNQAKNIQYF. The full variable domain, rest sourced from reference TRBV11-2 and TRBJ2-4, is EAGVAQSPRYKIIEKRQSVAFWCNPISGHATLYWYQQILGQGPKLLIQFQNNGVVDDSQLPKDRFSAERLKGVDSTLKIQPAKLEDSAVYLCTSSLGGLIPKNNQAKNIQYFGAGTRLSVL.

This clonotype was seen a handful of times. V is TRBV27 and J is TRBJ2-4, with D perhaps TRBD2 (7 bases). Trimming took 0 bases from V and 2 from J, leaving 23 bases between them. CDR3 length equals 20 residues. Per the germline V gene, CDR1 is MNHEY and CDR2 is SMNVEV (reference sequence). The CDR3 region has the DNA TGTGCCAGCAGTTTATCCTTAAGATCTCCGGGGGGCTATTCCAAAAACATTCAGTACTTC. This translates into CASSLSLRSPGGYSKNIQYF.

The CDR3 is CASSRTGRAEAFF. CDR3 nucleotides: TGTGCCAGCAGTCGGACAGGGAGGGCTGAAGCTTTCTTT. J is TRBJ1-1 and V is TRBV2, with TRBD1 matching over 8 bases. Germline CDR1 and CDR2: SNHLY and FYNNEI. The CDR3 length is 13 residues. V shed 5 bases and J 6 bases; nucleotides not matched to a gene: 5.

V and J are TRBV27 and TRBJ1-2; D is undetermined. The V end was cut by 0 bases, the J end by 4 bases, with 6 bases between. This CDR3 is built from 13 residues. Germline V lookup: CDR1 MNHEY, CDR2 SMNVEV (reference sequence). CDR3 nucleotides: TGTGCCAGCAGTTTATCAAACAGCTATGGCTACACCTTC. Translated, it gives CASSLSNSYGYTF.

The rearrangement joins TRBV20-1 to TRBJ2-7, with D possibly being TRBD2 (7 bases). V lost 7 bases and J lost 2, with 18 bases in between. Germline loops: CDR1 DFQATT, CDR2 SNEGSKA (reference sequence). CDR3 size: 14 residues. The CDR3 here is CSVQDGGLPYEQYF. The CDR3 nucleotides read TGCAGTGTTCAGGACGGGGGGCTCCCCTACGAGCAGTACTTC.